This T cell receptor (beta chain) comes out of a study of T cell responses to AZD1222 COVID-19 vaccine. TCRdb's table, derived via immunoSEQ multiplex PCR, lists solely in-frame clones and lacks some. The table has around 120,000 clones, around 88% seen once; the top ten hold less than 6%. This clone has only one observation. This CDR3 is 18 amino acids long. V was pared by 1 base and J by 0 bases, with 18 bases between. Germline CDR1 and CDR2: LNHDA and SQIVND (reference sequence). This receptor was obtained from an adult in good health. The sequenced sample was peripheral blood, obtained on day 0 of AZD1222 vaccination. V is TRBV19 and J is TRBJ1-2; no definite D call. The CDR3 DNA follows: TGTGCCAGTAGTATAGTTCCAGGACGGGGAAAACCTAACTATGGCTACACCTTC. Its translation is CASSIVPGRGKPNYGYTF. The full variable domain, in which reference TRBV19 and TRBJ1-2 provide the parts outside the CDR3, is DGGITQSPKYLFRKEGQNVTLSCEQNLNHDAMYWYRQDPGQGLRLIYYSQIVNDFQKGDIAEGYSVSREKKESFPLTVTSAQKNPTAFYLCASSIVPGRGKPNYGYTFGSGTRLTVV.